This T cell receptor beta chain was observed in a study of T cell repertoires in cytomegalovirus infection. Study findings and constraints: Identification of carriers of CMV plus the relevant HLA was achieved through cumulative public TCR beta family frequency. In two of eight donors, the top clonotype was HLA-C-restricted CMV-specific.

This clonotype came up many times. Its antigen is currently unknown. Using its own MiXCR run on the reads, TCRdb lists one record per CDR3 protein. The sample consists of 480,000 or so distinct CDR3 sequences, about 11% of them appearing once. The CDR3 spans 13 residues. CDR1 is MDHEN and CDR2 is SYDVKM in the germline V gene. Trimming shortened V by 2 bases and J by 5 bases, and 9 bases separated the two germline ends. Source material: PBMCs. This chain links TRBV28 with TRBJ1-1; no definite D call. This TCR was recovered from a human donor in good health (CMV status not recorded). Some clones in this sample may be carry-over from other donors' samples. The CDR3 sequence is CASSLMGLTEAFF. CDR3 nucleotides: TGTGCCAGCAGTTTAATGGGGTTGACTGAAGCTTTCTTT.